This T cell receptor (beta chain) is from a study of blood T cell repertoires in COVID-19 (dated by TCRdb to the early 2020s). For the study in its entirety: The collaborator samples originated in the United States, Italy and Spain and spanned the acute and convalescent phases of COVID-19. The material from the prospective study consisted of cDNA or gDNA derived from T cells, B-cell-depleted T cells, or PBMCs. Deeply sampled blood TCRbeta repertoires from subjects exposed to, actively infected with, or recovered from COVID-19 were included in the dataset. The repertoires were released in a freely available public database meant as a resource for research on the immune response to SARS-CoV-2. Samples came from the ongoing ImmuneRACE study (first 160 participants) plus 1,254 subjects from 6 global collaborators. The sample metadata nearly always contained a de-identified subject ID, COVID-19 status, age in years and sex. Where HLA class I and class II types were available, the types were taken from metadata supplied by the sample provider, not from assay-based typing.

The paper as a whole reports these results and caveats: The quantity of clinical and demographic metadata differed by source and by participant and was supplied without curation.

Ends trimmed: V by 2 bases, J by 5 bases; bases unmatched to a gene: 0. CDR1 is given as MNHEY and CDR2 as SVGEGT, both from the germline V gene. The CDR3 contains 13 residues, cysteine and phenylalanine counted. Just CDR3 DNA is preserved here, 39 bases in frame from base 1. TCRbeta CDR3 regions were amplified from genomic DNA by means of the immunoSEQ Assay, a bias-controlled multiplex PCR. Concerning the study's data processing: Nucleated cell counts per sample were estimated from amplification of reference gene primers within the assay. Sequence reads were collapsed and filtered to measure the absolute abundance of every unique TCRbeta CDR3 rearrangement. For each sample, productive Simpson clonality was calculated as the square root of Simpson's diversity index across productive rearrangements. TCRdb's version of the immuneACCESS table is confined to in-frame rearrangements and falls short of the full clone set. An unresolved V gene accounts for under half of the shortfall where checked; the remainder is of unknown origin. That table gives V, J and clone size, and the DNA gave D and trimming. The sample table shows 8,500 to 10,000 clones, and around four fifths are seen once. Roughly 10% of the sample comes from the top ten.

The collaborating institutions used their own protocols to collect whole blood in K2EDTA tubes. For TCRbeta analysis, collaborators shipped samples as frozen whole blood, isolated PBMCs, or DNA extracted from either of those sample types. Concerning this clone: Its antigen remains undetermined. The sample holds no much larger clone one base away, and base qualities are not on file.

Sequencing was done on a sample of peripheral blood. The clonotype originates from a human donor in a cohort sampled during active COVID-19. The chain is made from TRBV6-2 or TRBV6-3 and TRBJ1-5; 7 junctional bases match TRBD1. The CDR3 sequence is CASSYTGDQPQHF. The nucleotide sequence is given as TGTGCCAGCAGTTACACAGGGGATCAGCCCCAGCATTTT.